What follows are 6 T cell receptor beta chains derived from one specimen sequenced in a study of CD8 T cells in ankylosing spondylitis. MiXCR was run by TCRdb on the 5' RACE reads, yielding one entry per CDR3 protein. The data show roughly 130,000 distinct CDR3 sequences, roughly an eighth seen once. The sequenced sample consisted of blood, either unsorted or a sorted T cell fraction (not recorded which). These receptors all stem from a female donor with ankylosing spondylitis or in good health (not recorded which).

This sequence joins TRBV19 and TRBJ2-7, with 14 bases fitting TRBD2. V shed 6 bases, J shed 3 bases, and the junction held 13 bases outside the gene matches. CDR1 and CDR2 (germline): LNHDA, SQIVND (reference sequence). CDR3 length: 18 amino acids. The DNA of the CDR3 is TGTGCCAGTAGCCTACGGGACAGCGGGACTAGCGGGAGCTACGAGCAGTACTTC. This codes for CASSLRDSGTSGSYEQYF.

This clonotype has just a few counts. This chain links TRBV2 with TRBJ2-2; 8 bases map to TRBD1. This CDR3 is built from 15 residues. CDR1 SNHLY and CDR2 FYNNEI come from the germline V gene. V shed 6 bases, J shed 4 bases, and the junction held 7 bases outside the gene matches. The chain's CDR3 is CASRMAGGSTGELFF. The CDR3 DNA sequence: TGTGCCAGCAGGATGGCAGGGGGCTCCACCGGGGAGCTGTTTTTT. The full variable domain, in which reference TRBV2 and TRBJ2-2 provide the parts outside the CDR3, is EPEVTQTPSHQVTQMGQEVILRCVPISNHLYFYWYRQILGQKVEFLVSFYNNEISEKSEIFDDQFSVERPDGSNFTLKIRSTKLEDSAMYFCASRMAGGSTGELFFGEGSRLTVL.

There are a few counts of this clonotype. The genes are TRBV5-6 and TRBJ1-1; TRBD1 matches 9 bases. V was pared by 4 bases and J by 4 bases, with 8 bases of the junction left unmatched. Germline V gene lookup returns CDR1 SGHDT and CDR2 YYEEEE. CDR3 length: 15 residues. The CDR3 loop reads CASSPGQGAFTEAFF. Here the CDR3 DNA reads TGTGCCAGCAGCCCGGGACAGGGAGCGTTCACTGAAGCTTTCTTT.

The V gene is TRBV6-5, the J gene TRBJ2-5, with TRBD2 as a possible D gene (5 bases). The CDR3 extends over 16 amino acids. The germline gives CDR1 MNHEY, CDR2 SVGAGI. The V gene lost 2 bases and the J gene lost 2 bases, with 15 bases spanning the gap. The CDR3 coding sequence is TGTGCCAGCAGTTACCGAGGGCCCCGAGGGCAAGAGACCCAGTACTTC. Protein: CASSYRGPRGQETQYF.

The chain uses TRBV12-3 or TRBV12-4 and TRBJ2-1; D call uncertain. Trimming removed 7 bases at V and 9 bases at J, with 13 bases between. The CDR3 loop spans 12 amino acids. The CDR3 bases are TGTGCCAGCACCCTTTCTTCCGTTGAGCAGTTCTTC. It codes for CASTLSSVEQFF.

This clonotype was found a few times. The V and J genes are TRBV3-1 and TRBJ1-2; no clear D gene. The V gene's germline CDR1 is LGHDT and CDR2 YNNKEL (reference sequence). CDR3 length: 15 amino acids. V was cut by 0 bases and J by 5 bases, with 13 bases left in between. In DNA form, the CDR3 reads TGTGCCAGCAGCCAAGATCCAACTACACCGTATGGCTACACCTTC. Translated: CASSQDPTTPYGYTF.